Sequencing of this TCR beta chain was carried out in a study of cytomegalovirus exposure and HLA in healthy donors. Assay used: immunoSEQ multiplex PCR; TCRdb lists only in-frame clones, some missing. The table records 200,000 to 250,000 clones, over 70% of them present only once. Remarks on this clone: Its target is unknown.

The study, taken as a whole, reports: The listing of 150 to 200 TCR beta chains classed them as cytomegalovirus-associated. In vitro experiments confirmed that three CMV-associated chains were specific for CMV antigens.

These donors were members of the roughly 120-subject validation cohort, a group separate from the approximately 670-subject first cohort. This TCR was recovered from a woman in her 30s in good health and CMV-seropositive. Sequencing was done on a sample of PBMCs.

The CDR3 coding sequence is TGTGCCAGCACTTCTAGCGGGAACCAAGAGACCCAGTACTTC. Translated: CASTSSGNQETQYF. The genes are TRBV28 and TRBJ2-5; TRBD2 agrees at 9 bases. This CDR3 has 14 amino acids. With 7 bases clipped from V and 0 bases from J, the junction kept 3 bases outside the gene matches. Germline assignment: CDR1 MDHEN and CDR2 SYDVKM.